Described below is a single T cell receptor (beta chain) sequence and its context. This sample is part of a study of blood T cell repertoires in COVID-19. Study summary: Sites in the United States, Italy and Spain provided acute and convalescent COVID-19 samples. Sample material is recorded as cDNA or gDNA derived from T cells, B-cell-depleted T cells, or PBMCs.

J was trimmed by 7 bases and V by 6 bases; bases with no gene match: 15. CDR1 MDHEN and CDR2 SYDVKM come from the germline V gene. The CDR3 has 19 amino acids. Here immunoSEQ multiplex PCR was the method, and the copy in TCRdb shows in-frame clones only, minus some. The top ten clones hold roughly 1.6% of a sample with about 200,000 clones, roughly 86% of them seen once. The clonotype comes from a man aged 18-30 years with active or convalescent COVID-19. The chain is built from TRBV28 and TRBJ2-1; 16 bases match TRBD2. Sample: peripheral blood. DNA of the CDR3: TGTGCCAGCAGCCCAACCCCCGGGACTAGCGGGAGGGCATGGAATGAGCAGTTCTTC. Its protein product is CASSPTPGTSGRAWNEQFF. Full variable domain (rest looked up from reference TRBV28 and TRBJ2-1): DVKVTQSSRYLVKRTGEKVFLECVQDMDHENMFWYRQDPGLGLRLIYFSYDVKMKEKGDIPEGYSVSREKKERFSLILESASTNQTSMYLCASSPTPGTSGRAWNEQFFGPGTRLTVL.